Listed below are T cell receptor beta chains from one sample, sequenced in a study of T cell responses to AZD1222 COVID-19 vaccine. Sequencing used immunoSEQ multiplex PCR; TCRdb keeps in-frame clones, though not all of them. This sample has 93,000 or so clones, with less than 95% found just once. Sequenced here: peripheral blood, sampled on day 0 of AZD1222 vaccination. These receptors were obtained from an adult in good health. Both conserved end residues are part of each CDR3. A D gene is named only where the DNA matches it firmly. Only some rows state a clone size, as once, few, many or a class for expanded clones.

D gene	V gene	clone size	J gene	CDR3 DNA	CDR3 protein
TRBD1	TRBV6-5	NA	TRBJ1-2	TGTGCCAGCAGGAGACAGGGGGAAAGAAATGGCTACACCTTC	CASRRQGERNGYTF
NA	TRBV19	NA	TRBJ1-1	TGTGCCAGTAGTATGGGAGGGAACACTGAAGCTTTCTTT	CASSMGGNTEAFF
NA	TRBV2	NA	TRBJ2-1	TGTGCCGACGGGGTCAGCGGTGAGCAGTTCTTC	CADGVSGEQFF
NA	TRBV29-1	NA	TRBJ1-1	TGCAGCGTACTCCAGGGGCCAACTGAAGCTTTCTTT	CSVLQGPTEAFF
NA	TRBV3-1/TRBV3-2	once	TRBJ1-3	TGTGCCAGCAGCCAGCAGCTCTCTGGAAACACCATATATTTT	CASSQQLSGNTIYF
NA	TRBV7-9	NA	TRBJ1-4	TGTGCCAGCAGCCCCCTCCGGGGAGAAAAACTGTTTTTT	CASSPLRGEKLFF
NA	TRBV5-8	NA	TRBJ1-3	TGTGCCAGCAGCTTGAGACGGAGCTCTGGAAACACCATATATTTT	CASSLRRSSGNTIYF
NA	TRBV6-5	once	TRBJ1-6	TGTGCCAGCAGCCGCAACCGACAGGTCAATTCACCCCTCCACTTT	CASSRNRQVNSPLHF
TRBD2	TRBV9	NA	TRBJ2-1	TGTGCCAGCAGCACCCCGGGAGGGGTTAATGAGCAGTTCTTC	CASSTPGGVNEQFF
TRBD1	TRBV6-5	NA	TRBJ2-2	TGTGCCAGCAGTTACGACAGGGGGCGCCCCGGGGAGCTGTTTTTT	CASSYDRGRPGELFF
TRBD1	TRBV27	NA	TRBJ2-7	TGTGCCAGCAGTCTACAGGGGTCCTACGAGCAGTACTTC	CASSLQGSYEQYF
NA	TRBV5-1	NA	TRBJ2-7	TGCGCCAGCAGCTTGGTCGCGGACTCCTACGAGCAGTACTTC	CASSLVADSYEQYF
TRBD2	TRBV5-6	NA	TRBJ2-5	TGTGCCAGCAGCTCCCGGGGGGGCCGGAGAGAGACCCAGTACTTC	CASSSRGGRRETQYF
NA	TRBV5-6	NA	TRBJ1-5	TGTGCCAGCAGCTTGGTCCGGGATAGCAATCAGCCCCAGCATTTT	CASSLVRDSNQPQHF
NA	TRBV2	few	TRBJ1-5	TGTGCCAGCAGTCGAACCAGCCTCAATCAGCCCCAGCATTTT	CASSRTSLNQPQHF
TRBD2	TRBV2	NA	TRBJ2-1	TGTGCCAGCAGTCCCGAGCGGGGGGTAAACAATGAGCAGTTCTTC	CASSPERGVNNEQFF
NA	TRBV30	NA	TRBJ2-7	TGTGCCTGGAGTGCTGGCACTTACGAGCAGTACTTC	CAWSAGTYEQYF
NA	TRBV29-1	NA	TRBJ1-2	TGCAGCGTTGGTCAGGACTATGGCTACACCTTC	CSVGQDYGYTF
NA	TRBV5-6	NA	TRBJ1-2	TGTGCCAGCAGCCCAAAGCTGGGGCAGGGGTCCAATGATAACTATGGCTACACCTTC	CASSPKLGQGSNDNYGYTF
NA	TRBV2	once	TRBJ2-2	TGTGCCAGCAGTGAAAATCTGGGCAGGCGGAACACCGGGGAGCTGTTTTTT	CASSENLGRRNTGELFF
NA	TRBV30	NA	TRBJ1-6	TGTGCCTGGAGTGGAAGCACACTATCTAATTCACCCCTCCACTTT	CAWSGSTLSNSPLHF
TRBD2	TRBV7-6	NA	TRBJ2-1	TGTGCCAGCAGCCTACTAGCGGGGGGCTGGGGTGAGCAGTTCTTC	CASSLLAGGWGEQFF
NA	TRBV6-2/TRBV6-3	few	TRBJ2-2	TGTGCCAGCAGCCTAGACCCCGGCGGGGCCGGGGAGCTGTTTTTT	CASSLDPGGAGELFF
NA	TRBV7-9	NA	TRBJ2-3	TGTGCCAGCAGCTTAGGACAGATTAGCACAGATACGCAGTATTTT	CASSLGQISTDTQYF
NA	TRBV14	NA	TRBJ1-4	TGTGCCAGCAGCCAAGTAGCTGAAAAACTGTTTTTT	CASSQVAEKLFF
TRBD1	TRBV6-4	NA	TRBJ1-2	TGTGCCAGCAGTATCTCGGGGGCAGGGGGCTTGATCTACACCTTC	CASSISGAGGLIYTF
TRBD2	TRBV15	NA	TRBJ2-1	TGTGCCACCAGCAGGGAACTAGCGGGGTATGAGCAGTTCTTC	CATSRELAGYEQFF
TRBD1	TRBV15	once	TRBJ2-3	TGTGCCACCAGCAGAGCTTCCGGGACAGGGGGCCGTACAGATACGCAGTATTTT	CATSRASGTGGRTDTQYF
NA	TRBV27	few	TRBJ1-2	TGTGCCAGCAGCCCATGGACGAAGGGCTATGGCTACACCTTC	CASSPWTKGYGYTF
NA	TRBV4-2	once	TRBJ2-3	TGTGCCAGCAGCCAAGGATCCCCCGACTACACAGATACGCAGTATTTT	CASSQGSPDYTDTQYF
NA	TRBV4-1	NA	TRBJ2-7	TGCGCCAGCAGCCAAGACCCAAATGGAAGGGGAACTATCGAGCAGTACTTC	CASSQDPNGRGTIEQYF
NA	TRBV30	once	TRBJ1-2	TGTGCCTGGAACGGTGGGGCGGGACACCAGGGCTACACCTTC	CAWNGGAGHQGYTF
NA	TRBV29-1	NA	TRBJ2-7	TGCAGCGTTGGATTTATCCGAGGACGGGAGCAGTACTTC	CSVGFIRGREQYF
TRBD1	TRBV4-1	NA	TRBJ1-2	TGCGCCAGCAGCCAAGATCATCTTAACTTTGGACAGGACTATGGCTACACCTTC	CASSQDHLNFGQDYGYTF
TRBD2	TRBV11-2	NA	TRBJ2-3	TGTGCCAGCAGCTCAACCCGGGGGGTTCGAGATACGCAGTATTTT	CASSSTRGVRDTQYF
NA	TRBV5-1	NA	TRBJ1-1	TGCGCCAGCAAGGGAGCCTTGAACACTGAAGCTTTCTTT	CASKGALNTEAFF
TRBD1	TRBV29-1	NA	TRBJ2-1	TGCAGCGTTGGCGGACAGGCCTATGAGCAGTTCTTC	CSVGGQAYEQFF
NA	TRBV12-3/TRBV12-4	NA	TRBJ2-5	TGTGCCAGCAGTTCCCAAGAGACCCAGTACTTC	CASSSQETQYF
TRBD2	TRBV6-2/TRBV6-3	NA	TRBJ2-5	TGTGCCAGCAGTGGCTGGACTAGTTTAAAGACCCAGTACTTC	CASSGWTSLKTQYF
TRBD2	TRBV29-1	NA	TRBJ2-7	TGCAGCGTTGAGGGCGGGGGGACCTACGAGCAGTACTTC	CSVEGGGTYEQYF
NA	TRBV6-4	many	TRBJ1-6	TGTGCCAGCAGTGACAGTTCCAACTCACCCCTCCACTTT	CASSDSSNSPLHF
TRBD1	TRBV10-2	NA	TRBJ1-5	TGCGCCAGCAGTGAGTCGTGGGGACAGGGAAGTCAGCCCCAGCATTTT	CASSESWGQGSQPQHF
NA	TRBV15	once	TRBJ2-1	TGTGCCACCAGCCCTAACCCGGGCAATGAGCAGTTCTTC	CATSPNPGNEQFF
NA	TRBV2	NA	TRBJ1-1	TGTGCCAGCAGGGCCATGGGTACTGAAGCTTTCTTT	CASRAMGTEAFF
TRBD2	TRBV6-1	NA	TRBJ2-1	TGTGCCAGCAGTGAACCCGGGACTAGCGGATACAATGAGCAGTTCTTC	CASSEPGTSGYNEQFF
NA	TRBV6-5	once	TRBJ2-3	TGTGCCAGCAGTCCGGACTTGGTGGGGACAGATACGCAGTATTTT	CASSPDLVGTDTQYF
NA	TRBV29-1	NA	TRBJ1-6	TGCAGCGTAAAAACTGATTATAATTCACCCCTCCACTTT	CSVKTDYNSPLHF
TRBD1	TRBV28	once	TRBJ1-1	TGTGCCAGCAGTTTAAGAGCCAGGCAGGGGGGATCGGAAGCTTTCTTT	CASSLRARQGGSEAFF
NA	TRBV30	NA	TRBJ1-5	TGTGCCTTTAACCTAAGGACCCCCAGCAATCAGCCCCAGCATTTT	CAFNLRTPSNQPQHF
TRBD2	TRBV6-5	NA	TRBJ2-1	TGTGCCAGCAGTTACGATGGGACTAGCGACGATGAGCAGTTCTTC	CASSYDGTSDDEQFF
NA	TRBV2	NA	TRBJ1-2	TGTGCCAGCAGTGAGGGGGGTATCTCATACGGCTACACCTTC	CASSEGGISYGYTF
NA	TRBV12-5	NA	TRBJ1-5	TGTGCTAGTGGGCCCTCCGGGGGGGCTGGGGGGCAGCCCCAGCATTTT	CASGPSGGAGGQPQHF
TRBD2	TRBV9	NA	TRBJ2-7	TGTGCCAGCAGCGTAGGACTAGCGGCCTACGAGCAGTACTTC	CASSVGLAAYEQYF
NA	TRBV6-2/TRBV6-3	few	TRBJ1-1	TGTGCCAGCAGTTACGGCATCTGGGGTGCTGAAGCTTTCTTT	CASSYGIWGAEAFF
NA	TRBV19	NA	TRBJ1-1	TGTGCCAGTAGTACCCACGCTACGAACACTGAAGCTTTCTTT	CASSTHATNTEAFF